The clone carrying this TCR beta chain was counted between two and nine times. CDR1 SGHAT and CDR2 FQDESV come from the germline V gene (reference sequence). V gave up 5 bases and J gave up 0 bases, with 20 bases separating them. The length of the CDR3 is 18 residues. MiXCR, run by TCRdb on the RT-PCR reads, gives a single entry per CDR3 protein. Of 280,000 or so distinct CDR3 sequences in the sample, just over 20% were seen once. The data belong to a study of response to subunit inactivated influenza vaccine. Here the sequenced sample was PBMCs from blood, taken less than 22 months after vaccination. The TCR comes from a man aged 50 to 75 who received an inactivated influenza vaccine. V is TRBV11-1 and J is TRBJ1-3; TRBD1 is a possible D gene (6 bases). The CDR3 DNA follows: TGTGCCAGCAGCACTTACAAACAGGGCCTTCACTCTGGAAACACCATATATTTT. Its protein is CASSTYKQGLHSGNTIYF.